Below are 2 T cell receptor beta chains sequenced from a single sample in a study of shared clonotypes between healthy human individuals. Sequencing used immunoSEQ multiplex PCR; TCRdb keeps in-frame clones, though not all of them. Of around 510,000 clones listed, 90% to 97% were seen once; the top ten hold around 0.066%. The specimen sequenced was naive CD4+ T cells sorted from blood. Subset denoted: CD45RA+ positively selected. The receptors stem from a woman under 40 in good health.

This clone was found a few times. The V and J genes are TRBV20-1 and TRBJ2-1; no definite D call. The V gene lost 1 base and the J gene lost 7 bases, with 5 bases spanning the gap. Germline CDR1 and CDR2: DFQATT and SNEGSKA (reference sequence). The CDR3 is made up of 11 amino acids. The CDR3 sequence is CSARGPNEQFF. CDR3 DNA: TGCAGTGCTAGAGGGCCTAATGAGCAGTTCTTC.

Comments on this clone: The sample has other DNA sequences that encode this CDR3 too. The V and J genes are TRBV6-1 and TRBJ2-6; no clear D gene. Germline loops: CDR1 MNHNS, CDR2 SASEGT. Trimming took off 3 bases at V and 0 bases at J, with 3 bases between the two ends. This CDR3 region has 14 residues. The DNA for the CDR3 is TGTGCCAGCAGTGACCGCTCTGGGGCCAACGTCCTGACTTTC. It codes for CASSDRSGANVLTF.